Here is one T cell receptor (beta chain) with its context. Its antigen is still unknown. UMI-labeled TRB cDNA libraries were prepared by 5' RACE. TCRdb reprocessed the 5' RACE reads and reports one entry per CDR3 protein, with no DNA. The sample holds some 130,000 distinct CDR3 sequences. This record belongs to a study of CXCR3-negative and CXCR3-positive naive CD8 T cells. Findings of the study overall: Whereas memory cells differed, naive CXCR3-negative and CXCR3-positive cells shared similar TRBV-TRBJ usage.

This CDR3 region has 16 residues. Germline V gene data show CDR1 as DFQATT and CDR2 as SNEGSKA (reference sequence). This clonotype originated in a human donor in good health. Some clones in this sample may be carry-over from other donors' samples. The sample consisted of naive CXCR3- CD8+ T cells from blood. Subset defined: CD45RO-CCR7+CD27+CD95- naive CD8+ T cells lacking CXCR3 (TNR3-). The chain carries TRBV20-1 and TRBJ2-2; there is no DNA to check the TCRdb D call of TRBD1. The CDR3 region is CSARLPGQGITGELFF.